Shown below are 8 T cell receptor beta chains from a single sample sequenced in a study of breast tumors, draining lymph nodes, adjacent tissues. One entry per CDR3 protein results from TCRdb running MiXCR on the multiplex PCR reads. This sample has 30,000 to 40,000 distinct CDR3 sequences; 35% to 40% occur once, and the top ten carry roughly a tenth. Sequencing was performed on breast tumor tissue. The receptors here all came from a female donor with breast cancer. Some clones in this sample may be carry-over from other donors' samples.

The chain combines TRBV11-3 with TRBJ2-3, with 8 nucleotides matching TRBD2. The germline V gene encodes CDR1 SGHNT and CDR2 YENEEA. J lost 5 bases, V lost 1 base, and 2 bases had no gene match. The CDR3 covers 14 residues. The CDR3 DNA is TGTGCCAGCAGCTTAGCGGGAGGGGGAGATACGCAGTATTTT. This encodes CASSLAGGGDTQYF.

This chain joins TRBV13 and TRBJ2-1; D may be TRBD1 (6 bases). From germline, CDR1 is PRHDT and CDR2 FYEKMQ (reference sequence). Trimming took off 5 bases at V and 6 bases at J, with 20 bases between the two ends. CDR3 length equals 16 residues. The chain's CDR3 is CASSRPPGDVRNEQFF. The DNA of the CDR3 is TGTGCCAGCAGCCGACCGCCAGGGGATGTACGCAATGAGCAGTTCTTC.

This clonotype was counted only a few times. J is TRBJ2-3 and V is TRBV28; 7 bases fit TRBD2. This CDR3 comprises 16 residues. The ends lost 6 bases at V and 1 base at J; junction bases unmatched: 10. Germline values: CDR1 MDHEN, CDR2 SYDVKM. The CDR3 protein is CASRPPPAGRTDTQYF. CDR3 DNA sequence: TGTGCCAGCAGACCCCCCCCAGCGGGACGCACAGATACGCAGTATTTT.

This clonotype was counted many times. The genes are TRBV9 and TRBJ2-1; 9 positions agree with TRBD2. CDR3 length equals 16 residues. Unmatched junction bases numbered 8, after V lost 2 bases and J lost 5 bases. The V gene's germline CDR1 is SGDLS and CDR2 YYNGEE. CDR3 sequence (DNA): TGTGCCAGCAGCGTCGGTCCGGCGGGAGGGGACAATGAGCAGTTCTTC. Its translation: CASSVGPAGGDNEQFF.

This clonotype was observed many times. This rearrangement joins TRBV29-1 to TRBJ2-3, with 8 bases matching TRBD2. CDR3 length equals 13 residues. Germline CDR1 reads SQVTM; CDR2 reads ANQGSEA. Trimming removed 7 bases from V and 3 bases from J; junction bases left unmatched: 6. The CDR3 coding sequence is TGCAGCGCGACTAGCGTGTCGACAGATACGCAGTATTTT. Translation: CSATSVSTDTQYF.

This clonotype has a count of ten or more. This chain links TRBV6-5 with TRBJ1-4; D uncertain. The CDR3 spans 14 residues. Trimming cost V 0 bases and J 2 bases, with 4 bases left between them. Germline V gives CDR1 MNHEY, CDR2 SVGAGI. CDR3 bases: TGTGCCAGCAGTTACTCTCGCACTAATGAAAAACTGTTTTTT. Its translation: CASSYSRTNEKLFF.

To note about this clonotype: One base away lies a much larger clone, so this may be a sequencing read error. The CDR3 coding sequence is TGTGCCAACAGTTTATCGGGGGTCAATCAAGAGACCCAGTACTTC. Residues: CANSLSGVNQETQYF. This sequence joins TRBV27 and TRBJ2-5, with D maybe TRBD2 (6 bases). This CDR3 comprises 15 residues. The germline V gene encodes CDR1 MNHEY and CDR2 SMNVEV (reference sequence).

Only a few counts were recorded for this clonotype. The chain recombines TRBV27 with TRBJ2-3, with D perhaps given as TRBD1 or TRBD2 (5 bases each). V was shortened by 1 base and J by 0 bases, with 8 bases between the two germline ends. The CDR3 spans 15 residues. From germline, CDR1 is MNHEY and CDR2 SMNVEV (reference sequence). The CDR3 reads CASSLFGDSTDTQYF. CDR3 DNA sequence: TGTGCCAGCAGTTTATTCGGGGACAGCACAGATACGCAGTATTTT.